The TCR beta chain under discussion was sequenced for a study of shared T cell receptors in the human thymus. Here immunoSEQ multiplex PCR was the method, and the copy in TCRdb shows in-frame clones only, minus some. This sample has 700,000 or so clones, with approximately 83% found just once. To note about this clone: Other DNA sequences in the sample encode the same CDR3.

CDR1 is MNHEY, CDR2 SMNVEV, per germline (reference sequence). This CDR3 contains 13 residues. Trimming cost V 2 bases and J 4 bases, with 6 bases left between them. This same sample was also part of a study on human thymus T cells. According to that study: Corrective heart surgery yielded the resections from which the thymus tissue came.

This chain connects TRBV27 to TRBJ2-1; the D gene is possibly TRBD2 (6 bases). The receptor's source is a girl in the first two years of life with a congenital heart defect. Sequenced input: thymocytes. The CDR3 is CASSLRGYNEQFF. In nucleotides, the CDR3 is TGTGCCAGCAGTTTACGGGGGTACAATGAGCAGTTCTTC.